This T cell receptor (beta chain) was found in a study of T cell responses to AZD1222 COVID-19 vaccine. Measured with immunoSEQ multiplex PCR; TCRdb has only the in-frame clones, and not every one. In the table there are 100,000 to 150,000 clones, 90% of which are singletons. V shed 7 bases and J shed 2 bases, with 15 bases lying between them. The CDR3 consists of 14 residues. Per the germline V gene, CDR1 is SNHLY and CDR2 is FYNNEI. The source is an adult in good health. Sample: peripheral blood, taken on day 0 of AZD1222 vaccination. The chain employs TRBV2 and TRBJ2-7, with D hard to call. This CDR3 is CASKALGSPYEQYF. DNA for the CDR3: TGTGCCAGCAAGGCCCTCGGCAGCCCCTACGAGCAGTACTTC. Full variable domain (missing parts from reference TRBV2 and TRBJ2-7): EPEVTQTPSHQVTQMGQEVILRCVPISNHLYFYWYRQILGQKVEFLVSFYNNEISEKSEIFDDQFSVERPDGSNFTLKIRSTKLEDSAMYFCASKALGSPYEQYFGPGTRLTVT.